This entry lists 26 T cell receptor beta chains sequenced from one sample in a study of early T cells in non-severe SARS-CoV-2 infection. MiXCR, run by TCRdb on the 5' RACE reads, gives a single entry per CDR3 protein. This repertoire shows 50,000 or so distinct CDR3 sequences, around 5.6% found once; its top ten account for 4.5% to 5.5%. Source material: whole blood. These receptor sequences come from an adult who was a healthcare worker with PCR-confirmed SARS-CoV-2 infection or an uninfected control (not recorded which).

This clonotype has ten or more counts. V usage is TRBV5-5 and J usage is TRBJ2-1; TRBD2 is a possible D gene (6 bases). The CDR3 is 15 residues long. V was pared by 2 bases and J by 4 bases, with 13 bases between. The germline V gene has CDR1 SGHKS and CDR2 YYEKEE (reference sequence). CDR3 protein: CASSFRDFTYNEQFF. The CDR3 coding sequence is TGTGCCAGCAGCTTCCGGGACTTTACTTACAATGAGCAGTTCTTC.

Many counts were recorded for this clonotype. The chain combines TRBV29-1 with TRBJ2-7; 7 nucleotides agree with TRBD1. There are 13 residues in the CDR3. J lost 7 bases, V lost 6 bases, and 12 bases had no gene match. Germline CDR1 and CDR2: SQVTM and ANQGSEA. DNA of the CDR3: TGCAGCGTGGCCGGGACAGCCAGAAATGAGCAGTACTTC. Translated: CSVAGTARNEQYF.

This clonotype was seen ten or more times. The gene calls are TRBV6-5 and TRBJ2-7; no reliable D call. Trimming pared 6 bases from V and 6 bases from J, leaving 12 bases between. CDR1 is MNHEY, CDR2 SVGAGI, per germline. The CDR3 is 12 residues long. CDR3 sequence reads: CASSSRWGEQYF. In nucleotides, the CDR3 is TGTGCCAGCAGCTCCCGTTGGGGCGAGCAGTACTTC.

This clonotype came up many times. V usage is TRBV6-2 or TRBV6-3 and J usage is TRBJ2-6; TRBD2 might be the D (5 bases). The CDR3 length is 15 residues. Germline lookup yields CDR1 MNHEY and CDR2 SVGEGT. Trimming took off 7 bases at V and 0 bases at J, with 10 bases between the two ends. CDR3 sequence reads: CASTDGVSGANVLTF. The CDR3 DNA sequence: TGTGCCAGCACCGACGGGGTCTCTGGGGCCAACGTCCTGACTTTC.

V usage is TRBV12-5 and J usage is TRBJ2-1; perhaps TRBD1 as D (5 bases). The CDR3 sequence is 13 residues long. The germline V gene encodes CDR1 LGHNT and CDR2 FRNRAP. The V gene lost 2 bases and the J gene lost 9 bases, with 11 bases spanning the gap. In DNA form, the CDR3 reads TGTGCTAGTGGTTTGACCCAAGGGGCTGAGCAGTTCTTC. This gives the protein CASGLTQGAEQFF.

The chain is built from TRBV29-1 and TRBJ1-4; no clear D. The CDR3 runs 12 residues. From germline, CDR1 is SQVTM and CDR2 ANQGSEA. Trimming took off 4 bases at V and 8 bases at J, with 11 bases between the two ends. CDR3 nucleotides: TGCAGCGTTGTGCTGGGTGGCGAAAAACTGTTTTTT. Its translation is CSVVLGGEKLFF. Filled out from reference TRBV29-1 and TRBJ1-4, the complete variable domain reads SAVISQKPSRDICQRGTSLTIQCQVDSQVTMMFWYRQQPGQSLTLIATANQGSEATYESGFVIDKFPISRPNLTFSTLTVSNMSPEDSSIYLCSVVLGGEKLFFGSGTQLSVL.

V is TRBV7-3 and J is TRBJ2-7, with TRBD2 as a possible D gene (7 bases). Trimming left V 7 bases short and J 0 bases short, with 19 bases between. Germline V gene sequence: CDR1 SGHTA, CDR2 FQGTGA. The CDR3 covers 16 residues. CDR3 residues: CASNPSGGASSYEQYF. As DNA, the CDR3 is TGTGCCAGCAACCCGTCGGGGGGCGCGAGCTCCTACGAGCAGTACTTC. The full variable domain, with the rest looked up from reference TRBV7-3 and TRBJ2-7, is GAGVSQTPSNKVTEKGKYVELRCDPISGHTALYWYRQSLGQGPEFLIYFQGTGAADDSGLPNDRFFAVRPEGSVSTLKIQRTERGDSAVYLCASNPSGGASSYEQYFGPGTRLTVT.

The chain links TRBV12-3 or TRBV12-4 to TRBJ1-2, with D maybe TRBD1 (5 bases). The length of the CDR3 is 13 residues. Trimming left V 3 bases short and J 5 bases short, with 10 bases between. The CDR3 loop reads CASSFQGGYGYTF. The CDR3 nucleotides are TGTGCCAGCAGTTTTCAGGGCGGGTATGGCTACACCTTC.

The rearrangement joins TRBV7-2 to TRBJ1-1; TRBD1 matches at 7 bases. Trimming at V came to 2 bases and at J to 4 bases, leaving 4 bases not matched to a gene. The CDR3 length is 14 residues. Germline V gene sequence: CDR1 SGHTA, CDR2 FQGNSA. The CDR3 sequence: CASSLLQGITEAFF. The CDR3 coding sequence is TGTGCCAGCAGCTTACTACAGGGGATCACTGAAGCTTTCTTT.

This clonotype was counted ten times or more. This chain links TRBV12-3 or TRBV12-4 with TRBJ2-7, with D unclear. The CDR3 spans 13 residues. Trimming cost V 3 bases and J 1 base, with 7 bases left between them. CDR3 DNA: TGTGCCAGCAGTTTCCAGTCATCCTACGAGCAGTACTTC. Protein product: CASSFQSSYEQYF.

V usage is TRBV7-2 and J usage is TRBJ2-7, with TRBD2 identical over 7 bases. The CDR3 covers 15 residues. The ends lost 5 bases at V and 2 bases at J; junction bases unmatched: 9. Looked up from germline, CDR1 is SGHTA and CDR2 is FQGNSA. CDR3 nucleotides: TGTGCCAGCAGCCCCCAAGGCGGGAGCACCTACGAGCAGTACTTC. It codes for CASSPQGGSTYEQYF. Filled out from reference TRBV7-2 and TRBJ2-7, the complete variable domain reads GAGVSQSPSNKVTEKGKDVELRCDPISGHTALYWYRQSLGQGLEFLIYFQGNSAPDKSGLPSDRFSAERTGGSVSTLTIQRTQQEDSAVYLCASSPQGGSTYEQYFGPGTRLTVT.

This rearrangement joins TRBV7-9 to TRBJ1-4, with unresolved D. Deletions cut 5 bases from V and 9 bases from J, with 19 bases between. Germline V gives CDR1 SEHNR, CDR2 FQNEAQ (reference sequence). The CDR3 length is 15 residues. In nucleotides, the CDR3 is TGTGCCAGCAGCCTCGACACATTCCCCATGAAAAAACTGTTTTTT. This encodes CASSLDTFPMKKLFF.

This clonotype was picked up many times. This chain connects TRBV29-1 to TRBJ1-3, with D tentatively TRBD1 (5 bases). Deletions cut 6 bases from V and 0 bases from J, with 12 bases between. There are 14 residues in the CDR3. Looked up from germline, CDR1 is SQVTM and CDR2 is ANQGSEA. The CDR3 is CSVQATISGNTIYF. The CDR3 coding sequence is TGCAGCGTACAGGCGACGATCTCTGGAAACACCATATATTTT.

This clonotype appeared many times. CDR3 in amino acids: CASSEPGKLFF. CDR3 nucleotide sequence: TGCGCCAGCAGTGAGCCTGGAAAACTGTTTTTT. The rearrangement uses TRBV10-2 and TRBJ1-4, with D hard to call. V was cut by 2 bases and J by 10 bases, with 5 bases left in between. The CDR3 is 11 amino acids. The germline CDR1 and CDR2 sequences are WSHSY and SAAADI.

This CDR3 reads CASGKQGTRNSPLHF. For the CDR3, the DNA is TGCGCCAGCGGGAAACAGGGGACTAGAAATTCACCCCTCCACTTT. The chain recombines TRBV10-2 with TRBJ1-6; 7 positions match TRBD1. Trimming took 8 bases from V and 7 from J; bases not matched to a gene: 11. Per germline, CDR1 WSHSY and CDR2 SAAADI. The CDR3 is 15 amino acids.

This clonotype appeared many times. The rearrangement joins TRBV9 to TRBJ2-6; D not certain. This CDR3 comprises 15 residues. Trimming took off 7 bases at V and 2 bases at J, with 13 bases between the two ends. From germline, CDR1 is SGDLS and CDR2 YYNGEE. Here the CDR3 DNA reads TGTGCCAGCGTAGGCGCTGGGGCTGGGGCCAACGTCCTGACTTTC. Translation gives CASVGAGAGANVLTF.

This clonotype was picked up many times. DNA of the CDR3: TGTGCCAGCAGCCCTGAATCCTCCTACGAGCAGTACTTC. This sequence encodes CASSPESSYEQYF. V usage is TRBV9 and J usage is TRBJ2-7; D ambiguous. The germline CDR1 and CDR2 sequences are SGDLS and YYNGEE. The CDR3 totals 13 residues. With 4 bases removed from V and 0 bases from J, the gap between germline ends came to 8 bases. The full variable domain, completed using reference TRBV9 and TRBJ2-7, is DSGVTQTPKHLITATGQRVTLRCSPRSGDLSVYWYQQSLDQGLQFLIQYYNGEERAKGNILERFSAQQFPDLHSELNLSSLELGDSALYFCASSPESSYEQYFGPGTRLTVT.

The rearrangement joins TRBV5-6 to TRBJ2-7, with D unresolved. Trimming took off 1 base at V and 6 bases at J, with 14 bases between the two ends. The CDR3 has 14 residues. Per the germline V gene, CDR1 is SGHDT and CDR2 is YYEEEE. As DNA, the CDR3 is TGTGCCAGCAGCTTGATAGTAGGATTTCGCGAGCAGTACTTC. Protein: CASSLIVGFREQYF.

This clonotype has ten or more counts. This rearrangement joins TRBV12-3 or TRBV12-4 to TRBJ2-7; 8 bases agree with TRBD1. This CDR3 is 13 amino acids long. The junction had 6 bases not matched to a gene; V was cut back by 5 bases and J by 6 bases. CDR3 nucleotides: TGTGCCAGCAGTGTGGGACAGGTGCTCGAGCAGTACTTC. Its protein product is CASSVGQVLEQYF.

This clonotype was observed many times. This rearrangement joins TRBV6-5 to TRBJ1-2, with TRBD1 identical over 9 bases. Losses at the gene ends were 5 bases for V and 2 bases for J; bases not matched to a gene: 9. CDR1 and CDR2 (germline): MNHEY, SVGAGI. This CDR3 comprises 16 residues. For the CDR3, the DNA is TGTGCCAGCAGTCCCGGGACAGGGTTGGGGAACTATGGCTACACCTTC. It yields the protein CASSPGTGLGNYGYTF.

This clonotype was observed at least ten times. CDR3 sequence (DNA): TGTGCCAGCAGCGTAGGTAGTCCTCGGGGGACTGAAGCTTTCTTT. Its translation is CASSVGSPRGTEAFF. The chain links TRBV9 to TRBJ1-1, with D maybe TRBD1 (5 bases). V lost 0 bases, J lost 5 bases, and 14 bases lay in between. The CDR3 covers 15 residues. Germline CDR1 reads SGDLS; CDR2 reads YYNGEE.

This clonotype is termed medium-sized (0.01 to 0.1%). The CDR3 nucleotides are TGTGCCAGCAGCGTAGATTTAGGCCGAGCGAACACCGGGGAGCTGTTTTTT. Residues: CASSVDLGRANTGELFF. The chain uses TRBV9 and TRBJ2-2; D is undetermined. V was clipped by 0 bases and J by 0 bases, with 12 bases between them. The germline CDR1 and CDR2 sequences are SGDLS and YYNGEE. CDR3 length: 17 amino acids.

This clonotype has ten or more counts. This chain connects TRBV7-9 to TRBJ1-2; 7 bases are shared with TRBD1. The V gene end was trimmed by 5 bases and the J gene end by 4 bases; junction bases not matched to a gene: 13. Germline CDR1 reads SEHNR; CDR2 reads FQNEAQ (reference sequence). The CDR3 has 16 amino acids. The chain's CDR3 is CASSPFSGTVPYGYTF. CDR3 DNA: TGTGCCAGCAGCCCATTTTCCGGGACAGTACCCTATGGCTACACCTTC.

This clonotype was detected many times. The J gene is TRBJ1-1, the V gene TRBV6-6; possibly TRBD1 for D (5 bases). The CDR3 has 13 residues. Germline CDR1 reads MNHNY; CDR2 reads SVGAGI (reference sequence). V lost 6 bases, J lost 7 bases, and 15 bases lay in between. CDR3 nucleotides: TGTGCCAGCAGCACGACAGTGGCACGTGAAGCTTTCTTT. This encodes CASSTTVAREAFF.

The chain recombines TRBV12-5 with TRBJ2-2; 9 bases align to TRBD2. This CDR3 region has 14 residues. The germline V gene encodes CDR1 LGHNT and CDR2 FRNRAP. V was pared by 5 bases and J by 7 bases, with 5 bases of the junction left unmatched. This chain's CDR3 is CASGRGGAGGELFF. DNA for the CDR3: TGTGCTAGTGGTCGCGGGGGGGCCGGCGGGGAGCTGTTTTTT.

This clonotype was counted between two and nine times. The chain links TRBV3-1 to TRBJ1-2; D not certain. The CDR3 is 12 amino acids. Germline-derived CDR1 and CDR2 are LGHDT and YNNKEL (reference sequence). Trimming cost V 1 base and J 4 bases, with 4 bases left between them. The CDR3, as DNA: TGTGCCAGCAGCCAAGGACCCTATGGCTACACCTTC. It codes for CASSQGPYGYTF.